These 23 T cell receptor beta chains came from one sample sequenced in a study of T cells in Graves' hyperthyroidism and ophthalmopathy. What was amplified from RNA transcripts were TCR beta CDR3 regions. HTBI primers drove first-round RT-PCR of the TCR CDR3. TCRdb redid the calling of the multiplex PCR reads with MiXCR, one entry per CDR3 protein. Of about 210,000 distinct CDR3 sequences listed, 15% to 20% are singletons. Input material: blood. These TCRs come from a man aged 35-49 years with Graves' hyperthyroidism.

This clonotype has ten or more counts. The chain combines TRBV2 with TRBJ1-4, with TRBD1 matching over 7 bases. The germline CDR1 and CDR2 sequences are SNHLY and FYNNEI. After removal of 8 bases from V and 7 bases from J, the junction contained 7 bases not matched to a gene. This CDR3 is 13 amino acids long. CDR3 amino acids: CASSGGAAEKLFF. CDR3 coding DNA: TGTGCCAGCTCAGGGGGGGCAGCTGAAAAACTGTTTTTT.

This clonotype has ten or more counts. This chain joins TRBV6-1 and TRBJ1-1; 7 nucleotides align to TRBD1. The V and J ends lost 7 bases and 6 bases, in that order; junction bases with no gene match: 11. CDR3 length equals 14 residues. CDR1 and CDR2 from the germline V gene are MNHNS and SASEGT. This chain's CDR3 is CASIIQGSESEAFF. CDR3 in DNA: TGTGCCAGCATCATACAGGGGTCGGAATCTGAAGCTTTCTTT.

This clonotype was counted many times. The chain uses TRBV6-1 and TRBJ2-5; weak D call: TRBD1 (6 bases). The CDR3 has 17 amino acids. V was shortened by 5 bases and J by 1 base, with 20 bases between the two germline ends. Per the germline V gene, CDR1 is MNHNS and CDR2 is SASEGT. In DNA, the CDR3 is TGTGCCAGCAGTCGACTGGAAGGACAGACAATCCAAGAGACCCAGTACTTC. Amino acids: CASSRLEGQTIQETQYF.

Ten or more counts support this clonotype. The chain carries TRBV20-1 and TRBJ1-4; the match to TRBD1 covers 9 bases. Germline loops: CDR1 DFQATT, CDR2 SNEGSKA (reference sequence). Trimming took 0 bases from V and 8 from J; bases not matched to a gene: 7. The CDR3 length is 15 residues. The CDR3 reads CSARDQDRGGEKLFF. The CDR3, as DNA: TGCAGTGCTAGAGATCAAGACAGGGGGGGAGAAAAACTGTTTTTT.

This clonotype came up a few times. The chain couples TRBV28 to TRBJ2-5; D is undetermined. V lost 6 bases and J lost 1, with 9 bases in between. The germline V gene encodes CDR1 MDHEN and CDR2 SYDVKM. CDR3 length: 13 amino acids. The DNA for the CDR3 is TGTGCCAGCAGCAAGGTCTTCCAAGAGACCCAGTACTTC. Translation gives CASSKVFQETQYF.

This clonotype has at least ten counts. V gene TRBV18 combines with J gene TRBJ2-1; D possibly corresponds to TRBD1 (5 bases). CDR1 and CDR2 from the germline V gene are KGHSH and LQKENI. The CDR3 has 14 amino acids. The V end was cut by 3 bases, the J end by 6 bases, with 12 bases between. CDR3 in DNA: TGTGCCAGCTCACCTACAGGTTGGGGCAATGAGCAGTTCTTC. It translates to CASSPTGWGNEQFF.

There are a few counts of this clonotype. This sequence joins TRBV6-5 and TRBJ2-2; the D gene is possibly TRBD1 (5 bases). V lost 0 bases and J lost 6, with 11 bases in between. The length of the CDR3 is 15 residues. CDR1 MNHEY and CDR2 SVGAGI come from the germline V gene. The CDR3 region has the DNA TGTGCCAGCAGTTACTCTGACAGCAGCTCCGGGGAGCTGTTTTTT. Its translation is CASSYSDSSSGELFF.

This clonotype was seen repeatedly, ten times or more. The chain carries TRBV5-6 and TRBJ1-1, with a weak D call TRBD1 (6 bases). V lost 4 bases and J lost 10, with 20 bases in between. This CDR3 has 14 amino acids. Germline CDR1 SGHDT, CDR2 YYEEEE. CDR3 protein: CASSRDTGLSGAFF. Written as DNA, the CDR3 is TGTGCCAGCAGCCGGGACACGGGGCTAAGCGGAGCTTTCTTT.

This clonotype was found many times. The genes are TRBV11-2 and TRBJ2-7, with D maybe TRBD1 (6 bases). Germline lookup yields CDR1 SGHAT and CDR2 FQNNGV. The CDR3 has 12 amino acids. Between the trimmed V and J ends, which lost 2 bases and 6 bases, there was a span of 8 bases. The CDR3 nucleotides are TGTGCCAGCAGCTTACCAGGGGTCGAGCAGTACTTC. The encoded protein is CASSLPGVEQYF. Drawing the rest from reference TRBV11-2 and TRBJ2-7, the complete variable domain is EAGVAQSPRYKIIEKRQSVAFWCNPISGHATLYWYQQILGQGPKLLIQFQNNGVVDDSQLPKDRFSAERLKGVDSTLKIQPAKLEDSAVYLCASSLPGVEQYFGPGTRLTVT.

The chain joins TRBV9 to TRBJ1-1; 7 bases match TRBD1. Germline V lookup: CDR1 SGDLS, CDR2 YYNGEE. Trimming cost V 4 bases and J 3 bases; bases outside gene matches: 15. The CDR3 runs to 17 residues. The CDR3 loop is CASSPRFLDRAYTEAFF. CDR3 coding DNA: TGTGCCAGCAGCCCACGTTTCCTAGACAGGGCGTACACTGAAGCTTTCTTT.

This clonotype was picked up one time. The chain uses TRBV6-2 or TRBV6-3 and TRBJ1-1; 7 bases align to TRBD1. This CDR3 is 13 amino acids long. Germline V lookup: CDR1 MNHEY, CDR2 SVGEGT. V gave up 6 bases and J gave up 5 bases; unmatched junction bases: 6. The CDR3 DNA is TGTGCCAGCAGGACAGGGACAAGGACTGAAGCTTTCTTT. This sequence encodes CASRTGTRTEAFF.

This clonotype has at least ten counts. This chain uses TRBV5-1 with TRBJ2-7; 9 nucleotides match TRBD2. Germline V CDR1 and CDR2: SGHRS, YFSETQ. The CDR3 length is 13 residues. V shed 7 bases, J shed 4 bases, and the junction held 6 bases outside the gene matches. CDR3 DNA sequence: TGCGCCAGCGAAGCGGGGGGAGGGTACGAGCAGTACTTC. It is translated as CASEAGGGYEQYF.

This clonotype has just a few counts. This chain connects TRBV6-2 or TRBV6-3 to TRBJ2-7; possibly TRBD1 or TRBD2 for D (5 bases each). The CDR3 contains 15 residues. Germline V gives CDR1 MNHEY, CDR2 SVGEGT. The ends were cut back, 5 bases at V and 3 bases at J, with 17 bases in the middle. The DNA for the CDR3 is TGTGCCAGCAGTCTCCGTCGGGACCCGGTCTACGAGCAGTACTTC. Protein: CASSLRRDPVYEQYF.

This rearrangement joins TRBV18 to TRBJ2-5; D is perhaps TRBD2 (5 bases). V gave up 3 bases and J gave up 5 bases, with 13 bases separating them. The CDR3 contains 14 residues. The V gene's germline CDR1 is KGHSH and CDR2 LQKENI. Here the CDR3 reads CASSPRRGMETQYF. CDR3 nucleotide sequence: TGTGCCAGCTCACCTCGACGGGGTATGGAGACCCAGTACTTC.

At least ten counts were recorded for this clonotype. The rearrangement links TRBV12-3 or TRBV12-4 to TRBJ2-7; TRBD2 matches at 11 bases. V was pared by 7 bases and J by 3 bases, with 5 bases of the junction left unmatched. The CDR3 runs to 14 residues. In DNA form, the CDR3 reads TGTGCCAGCACCTTAGCGGGGGGGGACTACGAGCAGTACTTC. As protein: CASTLAGGDYEQYF.

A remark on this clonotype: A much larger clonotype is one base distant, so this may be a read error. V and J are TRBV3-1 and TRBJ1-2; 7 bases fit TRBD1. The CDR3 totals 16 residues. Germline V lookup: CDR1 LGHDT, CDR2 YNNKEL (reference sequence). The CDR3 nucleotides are TGTGCCAGCAGCCAAGATCTAGGGGGCGGTAGCTATGGCTACGCCTTC. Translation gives CASSQDLGGGSYGYAF.

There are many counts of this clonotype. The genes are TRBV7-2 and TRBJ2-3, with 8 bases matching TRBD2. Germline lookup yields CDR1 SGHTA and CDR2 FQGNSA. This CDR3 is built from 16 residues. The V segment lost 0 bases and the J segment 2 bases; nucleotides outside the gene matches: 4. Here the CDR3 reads CASSLAERGSTDTQYF. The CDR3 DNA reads TGTGCCAGCAGCTTAGCGGAGCGGGGGTCCACAGATACGCAGTATTTT.

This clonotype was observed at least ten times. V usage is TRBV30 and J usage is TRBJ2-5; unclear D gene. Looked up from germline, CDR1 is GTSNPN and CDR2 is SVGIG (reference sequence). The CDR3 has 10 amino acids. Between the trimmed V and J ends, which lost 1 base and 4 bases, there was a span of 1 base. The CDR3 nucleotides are TGTGCCTGGAGTGGAGAGACCCAGTACTTC. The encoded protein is CAWSGETQYF.

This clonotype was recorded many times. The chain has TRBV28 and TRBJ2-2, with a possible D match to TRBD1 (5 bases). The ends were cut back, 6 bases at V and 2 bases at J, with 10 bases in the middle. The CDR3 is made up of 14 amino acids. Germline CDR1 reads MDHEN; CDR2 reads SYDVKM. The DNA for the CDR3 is TGTGCCAGCAGCCGGACAACTAACACCGGGGAGCTGTTTTTT. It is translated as CASSRTTNTGELFF.

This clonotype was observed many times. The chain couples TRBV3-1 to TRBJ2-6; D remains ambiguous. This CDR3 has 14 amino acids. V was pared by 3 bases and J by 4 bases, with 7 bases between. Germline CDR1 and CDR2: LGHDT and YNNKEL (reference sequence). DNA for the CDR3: TGTGCCAGCAGCCAGATGCGAGGGGCCAACGTCCTGACTTTC. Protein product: CASSQMRGANVLTF.

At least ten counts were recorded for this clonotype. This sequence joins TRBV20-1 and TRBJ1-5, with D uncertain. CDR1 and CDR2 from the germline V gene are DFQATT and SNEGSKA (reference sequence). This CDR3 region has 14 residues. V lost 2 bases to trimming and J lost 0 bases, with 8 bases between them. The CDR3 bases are TGCAGTGCTAGACAGTTCGTTAGCAATCAGCCCCAGCATTTT. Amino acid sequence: CSARQFVSNQPQHF.

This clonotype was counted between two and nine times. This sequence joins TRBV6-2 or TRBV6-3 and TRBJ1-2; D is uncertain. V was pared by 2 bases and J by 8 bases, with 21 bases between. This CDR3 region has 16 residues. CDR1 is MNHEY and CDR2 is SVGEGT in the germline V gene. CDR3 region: CASSYLPGRITDGYTF. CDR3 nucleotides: TGTGCCAGCAGTTACCTCCCTGGCAGGATCACCGACGGCTACACCTTC.

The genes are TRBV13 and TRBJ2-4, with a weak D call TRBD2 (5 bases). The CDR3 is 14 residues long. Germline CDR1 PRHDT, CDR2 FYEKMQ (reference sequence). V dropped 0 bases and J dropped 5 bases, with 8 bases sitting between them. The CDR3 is CASSLGPRENIQYF. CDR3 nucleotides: TGTGCCAGCAGCTTAGGCCCGAGGGAAAACATTCAGTACTTC.